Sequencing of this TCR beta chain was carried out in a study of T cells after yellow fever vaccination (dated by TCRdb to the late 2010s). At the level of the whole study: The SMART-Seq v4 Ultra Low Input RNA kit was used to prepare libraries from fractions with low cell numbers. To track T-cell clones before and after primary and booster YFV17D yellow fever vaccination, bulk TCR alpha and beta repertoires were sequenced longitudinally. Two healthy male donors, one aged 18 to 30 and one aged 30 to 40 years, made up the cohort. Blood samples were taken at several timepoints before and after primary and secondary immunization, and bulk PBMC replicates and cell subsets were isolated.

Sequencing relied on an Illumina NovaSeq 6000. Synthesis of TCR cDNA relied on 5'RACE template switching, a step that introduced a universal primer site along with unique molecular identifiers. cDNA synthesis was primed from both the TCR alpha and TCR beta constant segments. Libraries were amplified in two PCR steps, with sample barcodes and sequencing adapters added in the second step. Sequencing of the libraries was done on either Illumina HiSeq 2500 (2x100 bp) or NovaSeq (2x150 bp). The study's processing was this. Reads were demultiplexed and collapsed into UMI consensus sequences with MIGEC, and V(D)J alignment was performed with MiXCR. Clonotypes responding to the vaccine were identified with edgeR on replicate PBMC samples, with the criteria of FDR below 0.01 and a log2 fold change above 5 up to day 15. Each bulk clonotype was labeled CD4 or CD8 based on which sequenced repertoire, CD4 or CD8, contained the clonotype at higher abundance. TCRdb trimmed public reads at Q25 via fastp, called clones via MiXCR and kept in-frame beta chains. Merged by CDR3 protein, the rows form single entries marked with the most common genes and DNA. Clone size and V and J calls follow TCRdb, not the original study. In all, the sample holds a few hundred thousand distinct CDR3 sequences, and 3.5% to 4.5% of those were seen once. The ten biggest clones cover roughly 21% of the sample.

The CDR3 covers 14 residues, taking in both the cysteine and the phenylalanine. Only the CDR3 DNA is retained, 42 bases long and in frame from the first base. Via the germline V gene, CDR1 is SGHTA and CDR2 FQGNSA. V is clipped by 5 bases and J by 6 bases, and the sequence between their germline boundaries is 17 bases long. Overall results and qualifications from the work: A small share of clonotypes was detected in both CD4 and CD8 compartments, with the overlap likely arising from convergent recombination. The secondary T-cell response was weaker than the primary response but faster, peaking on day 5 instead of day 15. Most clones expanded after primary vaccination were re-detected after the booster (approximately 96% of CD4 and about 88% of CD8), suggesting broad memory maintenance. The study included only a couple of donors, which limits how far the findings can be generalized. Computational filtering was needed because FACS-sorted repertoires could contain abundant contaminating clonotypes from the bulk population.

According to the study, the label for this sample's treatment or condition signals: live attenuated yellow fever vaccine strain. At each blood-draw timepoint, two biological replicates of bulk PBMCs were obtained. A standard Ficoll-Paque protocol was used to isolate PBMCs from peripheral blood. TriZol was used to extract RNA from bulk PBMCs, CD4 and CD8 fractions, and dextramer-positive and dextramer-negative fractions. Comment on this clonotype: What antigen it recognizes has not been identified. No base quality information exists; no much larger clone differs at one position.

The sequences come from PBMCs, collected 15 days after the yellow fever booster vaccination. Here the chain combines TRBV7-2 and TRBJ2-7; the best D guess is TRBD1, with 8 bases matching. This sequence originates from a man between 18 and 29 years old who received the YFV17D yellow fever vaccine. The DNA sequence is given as TGTGCCAGCAGCCCGCAACAGGGGGAGGGCGAGCAGTACTTC. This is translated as CASSPQQGEGEQYF.